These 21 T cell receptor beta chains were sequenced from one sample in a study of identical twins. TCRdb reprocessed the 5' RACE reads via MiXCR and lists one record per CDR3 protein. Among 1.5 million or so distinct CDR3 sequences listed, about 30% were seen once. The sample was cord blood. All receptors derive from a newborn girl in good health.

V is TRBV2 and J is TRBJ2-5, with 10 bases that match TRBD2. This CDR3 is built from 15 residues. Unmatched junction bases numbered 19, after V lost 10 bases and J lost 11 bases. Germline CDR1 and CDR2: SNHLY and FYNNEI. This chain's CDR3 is CAIIYGTSAYNEQYF. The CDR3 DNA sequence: TGTGCCATTATTTATGGGACTAGCGCCTACAATGAGCAGTACTTC.

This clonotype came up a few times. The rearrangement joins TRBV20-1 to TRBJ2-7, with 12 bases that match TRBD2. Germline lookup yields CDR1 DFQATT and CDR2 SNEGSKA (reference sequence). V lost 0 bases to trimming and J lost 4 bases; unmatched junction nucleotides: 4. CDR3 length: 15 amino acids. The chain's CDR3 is CSARDRTSGKYEQYF. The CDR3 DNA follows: TGCAGTGCTAGAGATAGGACTAGCGGGAAATACGAGCAGTACTTC.

CDR3 protein: CASSSGTSGLTSTDTQYF. The CDR3 DNA sequence: TGTGCCAGCAGTTCCGGGACTAGCGGGCTTACTAGCACAGATACGCAGTATTTT. This chain uses TRBV12-3 or TRBV12-4 with TRBJ2-3; 12 positions match TRBD2. J lost 0 bases, V lost 4 bases, and 8 bases had no gene match. The CDR3 contains 18 residues.

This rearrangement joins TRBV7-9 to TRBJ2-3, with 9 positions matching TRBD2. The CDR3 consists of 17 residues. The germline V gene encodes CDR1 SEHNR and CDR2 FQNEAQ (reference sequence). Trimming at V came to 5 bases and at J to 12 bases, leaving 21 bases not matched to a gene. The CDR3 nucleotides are TGTGCCAGCAGCCCCAAAGGGATGGCGGGGGGGACGCCTATTCAGTATTTT. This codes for CASSPKGMAGGTPIQYF.

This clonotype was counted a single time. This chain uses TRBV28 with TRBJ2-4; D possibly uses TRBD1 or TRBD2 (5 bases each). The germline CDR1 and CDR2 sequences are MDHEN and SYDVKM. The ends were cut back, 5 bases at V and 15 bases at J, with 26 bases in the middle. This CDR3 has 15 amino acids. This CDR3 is CASSPMRGGRNERYF. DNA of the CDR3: TGTGCCAGCAGTCCAATGAGGGGCGGCAGGAACGAGCGGTACTTC.

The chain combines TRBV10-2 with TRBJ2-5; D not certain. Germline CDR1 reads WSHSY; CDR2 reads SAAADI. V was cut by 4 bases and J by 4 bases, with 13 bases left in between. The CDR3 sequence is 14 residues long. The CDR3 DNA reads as TGCGCCAGCAGTGGTGTTGGCATGAGAGAGACCCAGTACTTC. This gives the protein CASSGVGMRETQYF.

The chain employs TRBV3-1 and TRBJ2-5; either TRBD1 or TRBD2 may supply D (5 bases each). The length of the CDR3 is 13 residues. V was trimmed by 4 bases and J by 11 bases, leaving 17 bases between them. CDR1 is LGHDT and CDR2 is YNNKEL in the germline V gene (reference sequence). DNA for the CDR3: TGTGCCAGCAGCCTTAGCGCTAGGGGTGAGCAGTACTTC. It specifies CASSLSARGEQYF.

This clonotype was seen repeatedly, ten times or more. In nucleotides, the CDR3 is TGCAGCGTTGAAGAAACAGGGAAGGAGACCCAGTACTTC. This codes for CSVEETGKETQYF. The V call is TRBV29-1, the J call TRBJ2-5; possibly TRBD1 for D (6 bases). This CDR3 region has 13 residues. Trimming shortened V by 0 bases and J by 5 bases, and 10 bases separated the two germline ends. Germline CDR1 reads SQVTM; CDR2 reads ANQGSEA.

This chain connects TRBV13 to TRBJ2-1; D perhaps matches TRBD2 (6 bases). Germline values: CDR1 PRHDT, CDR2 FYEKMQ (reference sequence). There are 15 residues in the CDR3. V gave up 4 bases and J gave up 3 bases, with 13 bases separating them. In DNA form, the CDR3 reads TGTGCCAGCAGCTCTGAGGCGGGGATCTACAATGAGCAGTTCTTC. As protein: CASSSEAGIYNEQFF.

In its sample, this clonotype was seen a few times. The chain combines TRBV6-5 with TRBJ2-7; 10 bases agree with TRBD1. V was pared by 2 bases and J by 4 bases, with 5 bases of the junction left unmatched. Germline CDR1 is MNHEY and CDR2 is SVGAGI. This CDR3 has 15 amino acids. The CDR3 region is CASSYVTGGAYEQYF. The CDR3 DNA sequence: TGTGCCAGCAGTTACGTGACAGGGGGCGCGTACGAGCAGTACTTC.

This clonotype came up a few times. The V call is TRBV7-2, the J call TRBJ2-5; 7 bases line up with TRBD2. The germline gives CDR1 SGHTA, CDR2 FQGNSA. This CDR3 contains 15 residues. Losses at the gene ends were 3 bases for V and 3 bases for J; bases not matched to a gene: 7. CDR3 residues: CASSFREGREETQYF. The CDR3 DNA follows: TGTGCCAGCAGCTTCAGGGAGGGTAGGGAAGAGACCCAGTACTTC.

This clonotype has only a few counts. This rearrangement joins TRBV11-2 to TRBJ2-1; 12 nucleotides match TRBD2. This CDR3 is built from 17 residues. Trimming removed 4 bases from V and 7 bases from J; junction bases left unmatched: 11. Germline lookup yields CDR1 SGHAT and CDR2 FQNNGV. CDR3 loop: CASSYRTSGIMWNEQFF. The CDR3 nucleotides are TGTGCCAGCAGCTACAGGACTAGCGGGATCATGTGGAATGAGCAGTTCTTC.

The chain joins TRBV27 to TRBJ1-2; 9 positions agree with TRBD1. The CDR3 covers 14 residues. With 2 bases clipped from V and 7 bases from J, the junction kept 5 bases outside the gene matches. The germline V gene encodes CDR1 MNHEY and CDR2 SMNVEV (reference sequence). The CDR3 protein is CASSLGTGNFGYTF. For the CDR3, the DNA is TGTGCCAGCAGTTTAGGGACAGGGAATTTTGGCTACACCTTC.

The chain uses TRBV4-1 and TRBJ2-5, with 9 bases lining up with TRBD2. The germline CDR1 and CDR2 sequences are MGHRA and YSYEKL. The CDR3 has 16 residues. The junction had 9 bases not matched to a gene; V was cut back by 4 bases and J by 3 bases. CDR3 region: CASSLILTSGKETQYF. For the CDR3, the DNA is TGCGCCAGCAGCCTTATACTGACTAGCGGAAAAGAGACCCAGTACTTC.

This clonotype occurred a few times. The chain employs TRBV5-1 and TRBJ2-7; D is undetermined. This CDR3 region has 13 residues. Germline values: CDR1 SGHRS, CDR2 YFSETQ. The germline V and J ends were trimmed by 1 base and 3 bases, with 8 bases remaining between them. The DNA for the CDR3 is TGCGCCAGCAGCTTGTGGAACAACTACGAGCAGTACTTC. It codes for CASSLWNNYEQYF.

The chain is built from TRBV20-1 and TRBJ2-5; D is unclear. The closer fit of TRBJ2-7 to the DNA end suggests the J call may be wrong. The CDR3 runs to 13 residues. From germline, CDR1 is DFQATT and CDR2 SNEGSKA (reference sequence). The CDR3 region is CSARQVSGYEQYF. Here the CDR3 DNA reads TGCAGTGCTAGACAGGTGTCAGGCTACGAGCAGTACTTC.

The CDR3 is CASSLHRGTEAFF. The CDR3 DNA reads TGTGCCAGCAGCTTACACAGGGGCACTGAAGCTTTCTTT. This chain joins TRBV7-2 and TRBJ1-1, with 7 bases aligning to TRBD1. CDR3 length: 13 residues. Germline V gene lookup returns CDR1 SGHTA and CDR2 FQGNSA. After removal of 2 bases from V and 4 bases from J, the junction contained 1 base not matched to a gene.

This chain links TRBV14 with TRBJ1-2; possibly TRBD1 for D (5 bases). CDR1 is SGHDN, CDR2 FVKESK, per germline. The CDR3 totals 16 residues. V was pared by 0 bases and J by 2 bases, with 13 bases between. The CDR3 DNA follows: TGTGCCAGCAGCCAAGATGCTATGCGGGGGAACTATGGCTACACCTTC. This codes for CASSQDAMRGNYGYTF.

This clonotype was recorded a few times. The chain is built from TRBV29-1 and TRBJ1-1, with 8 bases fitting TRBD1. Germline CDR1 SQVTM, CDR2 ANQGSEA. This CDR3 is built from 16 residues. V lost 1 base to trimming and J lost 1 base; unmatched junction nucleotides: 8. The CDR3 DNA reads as TGCAGCGTTGAAGCCCCCGGACAGGGCAGGAACACTGAAGCTTTCTTT. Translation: CSVEAPGQGRNTEAFF.

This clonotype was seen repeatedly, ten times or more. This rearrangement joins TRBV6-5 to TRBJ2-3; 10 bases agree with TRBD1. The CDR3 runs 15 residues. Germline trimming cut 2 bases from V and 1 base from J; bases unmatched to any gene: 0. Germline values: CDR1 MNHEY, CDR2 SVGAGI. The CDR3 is CASSYGTGGTDTQYF. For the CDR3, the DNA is TGTGCCAGCAGTTACGGGACAGGGGGCACAGATACGCAGTATTTT.

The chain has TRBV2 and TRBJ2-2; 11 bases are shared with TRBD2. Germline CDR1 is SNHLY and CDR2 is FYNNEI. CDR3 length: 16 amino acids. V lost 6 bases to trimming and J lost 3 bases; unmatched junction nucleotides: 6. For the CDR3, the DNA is TGTGCCAGCAGGGAACGACTAGCGGGGCACACCGGGGAGCTGTTTTTT. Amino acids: CASRERLAGHTGELFF.